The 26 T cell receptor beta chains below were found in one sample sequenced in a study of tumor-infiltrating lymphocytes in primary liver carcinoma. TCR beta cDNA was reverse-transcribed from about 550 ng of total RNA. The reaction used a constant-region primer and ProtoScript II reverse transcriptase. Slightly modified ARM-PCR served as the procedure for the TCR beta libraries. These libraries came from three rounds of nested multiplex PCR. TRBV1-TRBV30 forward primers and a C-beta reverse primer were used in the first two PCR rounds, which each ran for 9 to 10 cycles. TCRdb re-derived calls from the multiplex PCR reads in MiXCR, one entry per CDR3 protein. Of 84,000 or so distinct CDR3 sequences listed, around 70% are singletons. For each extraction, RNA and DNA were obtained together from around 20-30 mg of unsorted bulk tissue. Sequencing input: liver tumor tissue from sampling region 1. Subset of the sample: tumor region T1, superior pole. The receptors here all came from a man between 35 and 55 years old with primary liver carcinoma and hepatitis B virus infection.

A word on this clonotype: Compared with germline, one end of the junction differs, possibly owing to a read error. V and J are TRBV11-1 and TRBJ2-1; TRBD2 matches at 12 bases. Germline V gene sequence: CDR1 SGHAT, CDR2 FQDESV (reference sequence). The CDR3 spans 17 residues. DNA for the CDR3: TGTGCCAGCAGTCTGAGACTAGCGGGAGAAGTTAACAATAAGCAGTTCTTC. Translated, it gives CASSLRLAGEVNNKQFF.

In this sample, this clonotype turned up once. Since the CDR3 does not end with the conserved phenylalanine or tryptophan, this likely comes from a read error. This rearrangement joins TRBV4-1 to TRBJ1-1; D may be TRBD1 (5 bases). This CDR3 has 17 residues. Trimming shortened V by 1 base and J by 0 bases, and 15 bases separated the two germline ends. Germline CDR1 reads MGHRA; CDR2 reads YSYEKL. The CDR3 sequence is CASSQVLGTTVNTEAFI. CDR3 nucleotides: TGCGCCAGCAGCCAAGTTTTAGGGACGACAGTGAACACTGAAGCTTTCATC.

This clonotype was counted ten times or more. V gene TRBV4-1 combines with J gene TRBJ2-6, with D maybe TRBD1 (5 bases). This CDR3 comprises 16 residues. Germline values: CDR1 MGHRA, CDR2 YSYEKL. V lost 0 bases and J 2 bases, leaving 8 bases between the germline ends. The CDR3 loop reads CASSQEAGTGANVLTF. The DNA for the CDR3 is TGCGCCAGCAGCCAAGAAGCAGGGACTGGGGCCAACGTCCTGACTTTC.

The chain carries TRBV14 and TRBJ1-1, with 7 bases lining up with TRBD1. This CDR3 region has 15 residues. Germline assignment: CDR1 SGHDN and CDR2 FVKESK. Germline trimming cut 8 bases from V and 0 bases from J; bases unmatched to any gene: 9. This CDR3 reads CASGDDRVMNTEAFF. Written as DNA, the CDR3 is TGTGCCAGCGGTGATGACAGGGTTATGAACACTGAAGCTTTCTTT.

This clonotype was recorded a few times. The DNA for the CDR3 is TGTGCCAGCAGTTACTCCATTCGGAGCTTGTTACACGAGGGCAATCAGCCCCAGCATTTT. This codes for CASSYSIRSLLHEGNQPQHF. The chain couples TRBV6-5 to TRBJ1-5; D is unclear. Germline V lookup: CDR1 MNHEY, CDR2 SVGAGI. The length of the CDR3 is 20 residues. The germline V and J ends were trimmed by 0 bases and 2 bases, with 23 bases remaining between them.

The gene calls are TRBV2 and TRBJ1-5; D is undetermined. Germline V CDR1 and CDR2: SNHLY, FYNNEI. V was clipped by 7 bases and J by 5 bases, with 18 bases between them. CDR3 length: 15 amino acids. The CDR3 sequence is CASMSPGGVDQPQHF. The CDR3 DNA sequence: TGTGCCAGCATGAGCCCCGGCGGCGTCGATCAGCCCCAGCATTTT. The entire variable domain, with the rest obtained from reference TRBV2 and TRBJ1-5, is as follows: EPEVTQTPSHQVTQMGQEVILRCVPISNHLYFYWYRQILGQKVEFLVSFYNNEISEKSEIFDDQFSVERPDGSNFTLKIRSTKLEDSAMYFCASMSPGGVDQPQHFGDGTRLSIL.

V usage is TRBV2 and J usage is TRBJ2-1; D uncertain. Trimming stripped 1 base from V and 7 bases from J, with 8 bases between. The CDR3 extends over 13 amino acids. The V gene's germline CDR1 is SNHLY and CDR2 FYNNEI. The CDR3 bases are TGTGCCAGCAGTGAAGGGGATTTGAATGAGCAGTTCTTC. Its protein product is CASSEGDLNEQFF.

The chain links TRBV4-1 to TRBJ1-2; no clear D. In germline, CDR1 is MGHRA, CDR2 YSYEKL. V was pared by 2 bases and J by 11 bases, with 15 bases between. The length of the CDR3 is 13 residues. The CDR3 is CASSQYVGSGYTF. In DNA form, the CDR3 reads TGCGCCAGCAGCCAATATGTGGGCTCTGGTTACACCTTC.

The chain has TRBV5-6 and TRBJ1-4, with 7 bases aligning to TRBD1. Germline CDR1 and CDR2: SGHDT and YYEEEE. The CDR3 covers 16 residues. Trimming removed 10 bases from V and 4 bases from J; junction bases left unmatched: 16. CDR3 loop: CACSTIGGGGNEKLFF. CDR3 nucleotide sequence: TGTGCCTGTAGCACGATAGGGGGCGGTGGTAATGAAAAACTGTTTTTT.

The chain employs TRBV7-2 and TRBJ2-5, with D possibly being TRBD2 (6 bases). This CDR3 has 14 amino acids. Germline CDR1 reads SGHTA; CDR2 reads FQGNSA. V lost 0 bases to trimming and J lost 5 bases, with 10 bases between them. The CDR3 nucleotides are TGTGCCAGCAGCTTAGCGGGAGGCCGGGAGACCCAGTACTTC. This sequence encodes CASSLAGGRETQYF.

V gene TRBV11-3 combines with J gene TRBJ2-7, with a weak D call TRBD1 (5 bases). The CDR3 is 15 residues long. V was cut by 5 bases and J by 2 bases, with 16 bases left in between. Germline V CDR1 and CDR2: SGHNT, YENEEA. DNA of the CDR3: TGTGCCAGCAGCCCAGGGATGACAGCCCCCTACGAGCAGTACTTC. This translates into CASSPGMTAPYEQYF.

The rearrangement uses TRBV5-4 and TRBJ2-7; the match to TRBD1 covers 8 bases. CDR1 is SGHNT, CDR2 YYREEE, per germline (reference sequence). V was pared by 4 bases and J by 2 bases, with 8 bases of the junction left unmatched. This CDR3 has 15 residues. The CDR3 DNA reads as TGTGCCAGCAGCACGGGACAGGTGCGCACCTACGAGCAGTACTTC. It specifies CASSTGQVRTYEQYF.

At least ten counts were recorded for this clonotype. The CDR3 nucleotides are TGTGCCAGCGGACCCGGGACAGATACGCAGTATTTT. It specifies CASGPGTDTQYF. The J gene is TRBJ2-3, the V gene TRBV12-3 or TRBV12-4; no firm D call. V lost 8 bases and J 3 bases, leaving 9 bases between the germline ends. There are 12 residues in the CDR3.

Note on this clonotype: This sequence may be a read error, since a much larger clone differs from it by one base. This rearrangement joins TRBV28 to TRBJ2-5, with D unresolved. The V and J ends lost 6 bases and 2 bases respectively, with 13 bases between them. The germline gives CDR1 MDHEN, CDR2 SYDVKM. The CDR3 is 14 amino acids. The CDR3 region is CASSPWSDQETQYF. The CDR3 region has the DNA TGTGCCAGCAGCCCGTGGTCGGATCAAGAGACCCAGTACTTC.

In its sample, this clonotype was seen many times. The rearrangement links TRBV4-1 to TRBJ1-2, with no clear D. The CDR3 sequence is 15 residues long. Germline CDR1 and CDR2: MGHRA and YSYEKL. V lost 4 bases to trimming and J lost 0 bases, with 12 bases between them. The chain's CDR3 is CASSPEESANYGYTF. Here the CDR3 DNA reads TGCGCCAGCAGCCCCGAAGAGTCAGCTAACTATGGCTACACCTTC.

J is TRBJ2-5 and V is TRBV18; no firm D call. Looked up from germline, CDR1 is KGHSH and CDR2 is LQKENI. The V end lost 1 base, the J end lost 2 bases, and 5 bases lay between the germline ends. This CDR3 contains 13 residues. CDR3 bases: TGTGCCAGCTCACCACGGTTTCAAGAGACCCAGTACTTC. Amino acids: CASSPRFQETQYF. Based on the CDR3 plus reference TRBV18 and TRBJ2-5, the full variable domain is NAGVMQNPRHLVRRRGQEARLRCSPMKGHSHVYWYRQLPEEGLKFMVYLQKENIIDESGMPKERFSAEFPKEGPSILRIQQVVRGDSAAYFCASSPRFQETQYFGPGTRLLVL.

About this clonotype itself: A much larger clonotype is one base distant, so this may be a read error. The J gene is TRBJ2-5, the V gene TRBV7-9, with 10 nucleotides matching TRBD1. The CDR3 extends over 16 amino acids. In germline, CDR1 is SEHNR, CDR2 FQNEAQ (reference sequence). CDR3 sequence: CASSSRDRGVQETRYF. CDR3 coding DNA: TGTGCCAGCAGCTCCCGGGACAGGGGCGTCCAAGAGACCCGGTACTTC.

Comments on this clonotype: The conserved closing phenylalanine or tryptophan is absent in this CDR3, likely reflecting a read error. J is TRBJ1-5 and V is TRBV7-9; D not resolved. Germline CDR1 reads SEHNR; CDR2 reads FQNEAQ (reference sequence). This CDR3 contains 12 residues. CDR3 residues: CTSSHSNQPQHL. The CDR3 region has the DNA TGTACCAGCAGTCATAGCAATCAGCCCCAGCATCTT.

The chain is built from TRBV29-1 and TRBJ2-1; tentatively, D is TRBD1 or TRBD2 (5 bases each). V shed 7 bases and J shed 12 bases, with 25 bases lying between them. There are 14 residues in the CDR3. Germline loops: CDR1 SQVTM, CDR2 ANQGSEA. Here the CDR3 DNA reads TGCAGCGGATTGCCGGGACGAGAGGTGGATGGGCAGTTCTTC. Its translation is CSGLPGREVDGQFF.

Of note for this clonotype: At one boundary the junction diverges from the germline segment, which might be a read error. The CDR3 spells CTSNQESWRERNEQFF. For the CDR3, the DNA is TGCACCAGCAACCAAGAAAGCTGGAGAGAGAGAAATGAGCAGTTCTTC. J is TRBJ2-1 and V is TRBV4-1; D is ambiguous. The CDR3 totals 16 residues. The V gene's germline CDR1 is MGHRA and CDR2 YSYEKL.

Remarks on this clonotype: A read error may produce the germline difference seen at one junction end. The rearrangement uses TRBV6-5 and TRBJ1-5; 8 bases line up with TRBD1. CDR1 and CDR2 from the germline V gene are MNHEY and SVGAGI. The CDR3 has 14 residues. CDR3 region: CTSSPDRVWQSQHF. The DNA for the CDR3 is TGTACCAGCAGTCCGGACAGGGTTTGGCAGTCCCAGCATTTT.

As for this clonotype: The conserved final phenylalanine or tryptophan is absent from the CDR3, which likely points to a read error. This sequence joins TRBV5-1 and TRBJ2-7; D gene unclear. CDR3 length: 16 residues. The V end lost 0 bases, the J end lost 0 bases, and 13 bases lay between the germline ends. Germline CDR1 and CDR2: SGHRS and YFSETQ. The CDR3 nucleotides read TGCGCCAGCAGCTTGGCCGGAAGTAGGAGCTCCTACGAGCAGTACATC. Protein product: CASSLAGSRSSYEQYI.

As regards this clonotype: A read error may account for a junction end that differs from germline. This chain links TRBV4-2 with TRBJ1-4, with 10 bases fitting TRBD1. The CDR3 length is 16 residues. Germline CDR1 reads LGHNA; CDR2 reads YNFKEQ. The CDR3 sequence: CASSQDWTGGNEKLLF. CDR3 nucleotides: TGTGCCAGCAGCCAAGATTGGACAGGGGGGAATGAAAAACTGTTATTT.

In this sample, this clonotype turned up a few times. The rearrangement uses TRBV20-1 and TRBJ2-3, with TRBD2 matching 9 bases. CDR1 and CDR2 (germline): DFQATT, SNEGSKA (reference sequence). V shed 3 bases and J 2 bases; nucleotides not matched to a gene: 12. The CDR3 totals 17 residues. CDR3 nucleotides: TGCAGTGCTAGTATACATGCGGGAGGGACTAACACAGATACGCAGTATTTT. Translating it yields CSASIHAGGTNTDTQYF.

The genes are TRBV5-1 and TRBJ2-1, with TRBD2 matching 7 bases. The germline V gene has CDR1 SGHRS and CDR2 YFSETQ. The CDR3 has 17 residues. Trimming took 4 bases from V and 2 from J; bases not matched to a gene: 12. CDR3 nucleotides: TGCGCCAGCAGCGGGGGGGGAGGGAGCGGGACCTACAATGAGCAGTTCTTC. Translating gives CASSGGGGSGTYNEQFF. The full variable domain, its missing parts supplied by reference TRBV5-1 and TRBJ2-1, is KAGVTQTPRYLIKTRGQQVTLSCSPISGHRSVSWYQQTPGQGLQFLFEYFSETQRNKGNFPGRFSGRQFSNSRSEMNVSTLELGDSALYLCASSGGGGSGTYNEQFFGPGTRLTVL.

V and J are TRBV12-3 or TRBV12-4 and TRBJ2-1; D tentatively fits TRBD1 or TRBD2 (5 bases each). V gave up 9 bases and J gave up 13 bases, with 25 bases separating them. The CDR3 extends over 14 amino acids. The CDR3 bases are TGTGCCAGTGCTACAGGTCAGAGGGGCAGTGAACAGTTCTTC. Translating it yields CASATGQRGSEQFF.